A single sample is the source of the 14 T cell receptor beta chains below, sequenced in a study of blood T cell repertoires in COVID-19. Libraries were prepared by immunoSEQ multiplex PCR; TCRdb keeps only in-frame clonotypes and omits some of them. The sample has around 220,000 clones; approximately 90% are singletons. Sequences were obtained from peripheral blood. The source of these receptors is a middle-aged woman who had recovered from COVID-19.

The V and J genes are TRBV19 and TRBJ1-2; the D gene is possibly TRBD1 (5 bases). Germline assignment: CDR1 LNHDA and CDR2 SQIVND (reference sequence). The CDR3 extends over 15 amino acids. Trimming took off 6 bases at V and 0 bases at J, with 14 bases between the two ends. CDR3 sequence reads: CASRDRDLANYGYTF. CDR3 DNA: TGTGCCAGTAGGGACCGGGACTTAGCTAACTATGGCTACACCTTC.

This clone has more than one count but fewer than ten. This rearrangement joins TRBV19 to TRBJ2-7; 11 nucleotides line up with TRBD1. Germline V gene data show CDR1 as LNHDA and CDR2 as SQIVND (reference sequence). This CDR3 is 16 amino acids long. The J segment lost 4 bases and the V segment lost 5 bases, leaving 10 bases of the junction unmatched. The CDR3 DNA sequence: TGTGCCAGTAGTGACGAACGCGGGACAGGGGGGTACGAGCAGTACTTC. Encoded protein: CASSDERGTGGYEQYF.

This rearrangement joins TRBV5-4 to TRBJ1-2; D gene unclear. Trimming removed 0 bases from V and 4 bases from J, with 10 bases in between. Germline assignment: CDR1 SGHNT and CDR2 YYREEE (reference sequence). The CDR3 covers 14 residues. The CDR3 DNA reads TGTGCCAGCAGCTTGGGGCAGGCGACCTATGGCTACACCTTC. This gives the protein CASSLGQATYGYTF.

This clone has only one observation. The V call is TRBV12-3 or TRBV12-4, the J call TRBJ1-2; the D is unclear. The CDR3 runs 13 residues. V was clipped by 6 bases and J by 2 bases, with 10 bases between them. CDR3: CASSPGNNYGYTF. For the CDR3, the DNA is TGTGCCAGCAGCCCCGGGAACAACTATGGCTACACCTTC.

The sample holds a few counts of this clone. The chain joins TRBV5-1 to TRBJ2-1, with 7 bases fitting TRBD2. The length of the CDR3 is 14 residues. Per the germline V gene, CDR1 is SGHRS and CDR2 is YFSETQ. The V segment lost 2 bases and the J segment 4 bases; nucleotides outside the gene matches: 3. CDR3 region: CASSFGTIYNEQFF. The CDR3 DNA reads TGCGCCAGCAGCTTTGGGACTATTTACAATGAGCAGTTCTTC.

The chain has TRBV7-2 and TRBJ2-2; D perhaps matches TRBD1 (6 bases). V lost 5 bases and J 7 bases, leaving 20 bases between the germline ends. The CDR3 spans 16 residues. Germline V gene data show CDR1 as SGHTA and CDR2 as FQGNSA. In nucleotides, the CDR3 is TGTGCCAGCAGCCGCGGGTCAGGGAAGGGGGACGGGGAGCTGTTTTTT. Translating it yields CASSRGSGKGDGELFF.

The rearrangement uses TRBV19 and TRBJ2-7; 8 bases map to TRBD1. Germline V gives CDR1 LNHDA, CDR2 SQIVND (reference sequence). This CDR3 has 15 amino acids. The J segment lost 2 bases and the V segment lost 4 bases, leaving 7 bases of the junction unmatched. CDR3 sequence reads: CASSTPQQGAYEQYF. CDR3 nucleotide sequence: TGTGCCAGTAGTACCCCCCAACAGGGGGCCTACGAGCAGTACTTC.

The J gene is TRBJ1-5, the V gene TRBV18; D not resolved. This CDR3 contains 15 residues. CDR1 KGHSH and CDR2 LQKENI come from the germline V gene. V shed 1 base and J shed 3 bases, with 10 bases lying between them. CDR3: CASSPQKQSNQPQHF. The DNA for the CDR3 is TGTGCCAGCTCACCACAAAAACAGTCCAATCAGCCCCAGCATTTT. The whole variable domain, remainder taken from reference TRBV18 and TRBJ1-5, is NAGVMQNPRHLVRRRGQEARLRCSPMKGHSHVYWYRQLPEEGLKFMVYLQKENIIDESGMPKERFSAEFPKEGPSILRIQQVVRGDSAAYFCASSPQKQSNQPQHFGDGTRLSIL.

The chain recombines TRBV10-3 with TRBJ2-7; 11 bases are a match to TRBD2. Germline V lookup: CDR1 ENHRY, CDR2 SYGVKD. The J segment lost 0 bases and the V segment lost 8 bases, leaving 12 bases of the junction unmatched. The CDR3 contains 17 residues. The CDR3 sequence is CAIPGGTSGRDSYEQYF. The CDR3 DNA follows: TGTGCCATCCCCGGGGGGACTAGCGGTCGGGACTCCTACGAGCAGTACTTC.

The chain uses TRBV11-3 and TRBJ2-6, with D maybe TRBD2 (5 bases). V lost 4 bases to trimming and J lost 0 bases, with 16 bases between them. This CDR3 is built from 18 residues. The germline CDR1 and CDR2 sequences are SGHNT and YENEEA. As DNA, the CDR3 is TGTGCCAGCAGCTCCGGACGGGAACCCCTCTCTGGGGCCAACGTCCTGACTTTC. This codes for CASSSGREPLSGANVLTF.

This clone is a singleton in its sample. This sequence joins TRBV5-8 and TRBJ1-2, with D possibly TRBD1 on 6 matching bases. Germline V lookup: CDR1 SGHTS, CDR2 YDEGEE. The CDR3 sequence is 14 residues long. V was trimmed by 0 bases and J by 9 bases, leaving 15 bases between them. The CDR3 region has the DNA TGTGCCAGCAGCTTGGTTTTTCGGACAGTGAGCTACACCTTC. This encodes CASSLVFRTVSYTF. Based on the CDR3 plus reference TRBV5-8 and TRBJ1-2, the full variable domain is EAGVTQSPTHLIKTRGQQATLRCSPISGHTSVYWYQQALGLGLQFLLWYDEGEERNRGNFPPRFSGRQFPNYSSELNVNALELEDSALYLCASSLVFRTVSYTFGSGTRLTVV.

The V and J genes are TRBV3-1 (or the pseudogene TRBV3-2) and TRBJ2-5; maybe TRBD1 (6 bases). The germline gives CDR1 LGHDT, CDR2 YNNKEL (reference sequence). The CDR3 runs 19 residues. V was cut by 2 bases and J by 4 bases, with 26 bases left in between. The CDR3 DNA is TGTGCCAGCAGCCAAAGATTTACATTGGGACAAAGGGGATCAGAGACCCAGTACTTC. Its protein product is CASSQRFTLGQRGSETQYF.

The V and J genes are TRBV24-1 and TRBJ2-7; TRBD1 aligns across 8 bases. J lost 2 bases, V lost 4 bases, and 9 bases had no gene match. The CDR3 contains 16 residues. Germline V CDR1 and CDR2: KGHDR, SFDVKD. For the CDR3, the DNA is TGTGCCACCAGTGACCCCACAGGGGGGCCCCCCTACGAGCAGTACTTC. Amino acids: CATSDPTGGPPYEQYF.

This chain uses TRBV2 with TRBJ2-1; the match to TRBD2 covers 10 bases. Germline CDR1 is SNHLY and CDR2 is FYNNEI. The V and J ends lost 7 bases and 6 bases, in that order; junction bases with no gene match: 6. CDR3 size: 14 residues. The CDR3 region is CASNLAGEINEQFF. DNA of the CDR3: TGTGCCAGCAACCTAGCGGGAGAAATCAATGAGCAGTTCTTC.